The 22 T cell receptor beta chains given below trace back to one sample, sequenced in a study of graft-versus-host responses after intestinal transplantation. Assay used: immunoSEQ multiplex PCR; TCRdb lists only in-frame clones, some missing. Of roughly 80,000 clones listed, around 86% are singletons. These TCRs are of unknown antigen specificity. Sequencing used unstimulated CD8+ T cells sorted from spleen or lymph node cells, obtained before transplant. The receptors stem from a human donor who was the organ donor for an intestinal transplant.

The chain has TRBV27 and TRBJ1-1, with a weak D call TRBD1 (5 bases). CDR3 length: 16 amino acids. Germline CDR1 and CDR2: MNHEY and SMNVEV (reference sequence). The ends were cut back, 3 bases at V and 0 bases at J, with 14 bases in the middle. The CDR3 is CASSFNPGMMNTEAFF. The CDR3 coding sequence is TGTGCCAGCAGTTTTAACCCAGGGATGATGAACACTGAAGCTTTCTTT.

The CDR3: CASSYRGHGYTF. The CDR3 bases are TGCGCCAGCTCATATCGGGGTCATGGCTACACCTTC. The chain recombines TRBV5-1 with TRBJ1-2; D uncertain. Trimming took off 7 bases at V and 6 bases at J, with 13 bases between the two ends. From germline, CDR1 is SGHRS and CDR2 YFSETQ. The CDR3 loop spans 12 amino acids.

The V gene is TRBV29-1, the J gene TRBJ1-2, with TRBD1 as a possible D gene (5 bases). Trimming cost V 3 bases and J 5 bases, with 10 bases left between them. The CDR3 totals 12 residues. The germline V gene encodes CDR1 SQVTM and CDR2 ANQGSEA. CDR3 coding DNA: TGCAGCGTTGAGAGACAGCCGTATGGCTACACCTTC. Translation gives CSVERQPYGYTF.

The J gene is TRBJ1-5, the V gene TRBV28; D is uncertain. The V end was cut by 6 bases, the J end by 5 bases, with 8 bases between. The CDR3 length is 12 residues. Germline V CDR1 and CDR2: MDHEN, SYDVKM. CDR3 in amino acids: CASSPRYQPQHF. Here the CDR3 DNA reads TGTGCCAGCAGCCCGCGGTATCAGCCCCAGCATTTT.

The count of this clone is one. The genes are TRBV10-3 and TRBJ1-4, with 7 positions matching TRBD1. Trimming removed 4 bases from V and 5 bases from J; junction bases left unmatched: 4. The CDR3 covers 14 residues. The germline V gene encodes CDR1 ENHRY and CDR2 SYGVKD. The CDR3 bases are TGTGCCATCAGTGGCGACAGGGTAAATGAAAAACTGTTTTTT. Translated, it gives CAISGDRVNEKLFF.

The chain carries TRBV4-1 and TRBJ1-1; D ambiguous. This CDR3 is 13 amino acids long. Germline loops: CDR1 MGHRA, CDR2 YSYEKL. V dropped 3 bases and J dropped 2 bases, with 7 bases sitting between them. DNA for the CDR3: TGCGCCAGCAGCCAGGGCGCCAACACTGAAGCTTTCTTT. Its protein is CASSQGANTEAFF.

This chain's CDR3 is CASSDIAGGTDTQYF. CDR3 DNA sequence: TGTGCCAGCAGTGACATAGCGGGGGGCACAGATACGCAGTATTTT. The J gene is TRBJ2-3, the V gene TRBV6-4; 9 bases align to TRBD2. CDR3 size: 15 residues. Germline trimming cut 2 bases from V and 1 base from J; bases unmatched to any gene: 1. Germline V gene sequence: CDR1 MRHNA, CDR2 SNTAGT.

The V call is TRBV7-2, the J call TRBJ2-1; no reliable D call. V was shortened by 5 bases and J by 6 bases, with 17 bases between the two germline ends. This CDR3 comprises 15 residues. Germline CDR1 reads SGHTA; CDR2 reads FQGNSA. CDR3 nucleotide sequence: TGTGCCAGCAGCACCCACAGCTTTCAAAGCAATGAGCAGTTCTTC. Amino acid sequence: CASSTHSFQSNEQFF.

Here the CDR3 DNA reads TGTGCCAGCAGCTATGACCGGGACAGGTTTGCCTACGAGCAGTACTTC. It specifies CASSYDRDRFAYEQYF. This chain connects TRBV7-9 to TRBJ2-7, with 8 bases matching TRBD1. After removal of 4 bases from V and 2 bases from J, the junction contained 10 bases not matched to a gene. The CDR3 totals 16 residues. In germline, CDR1 is SEHNR, CDR2 FQNEAQ (reference sequence).

The V gene is TRBV28, the J gene TRBJ2-1; 7 nucleotides align to TRBD1. CDR3 length equals 14 residues. The junction had 6 bases not matched to a gene; V was cut back by 5 bases and J by 5 bases. The germline gives CDR1 MDHEN, CDR2 SYDVKM. The CDR3 loop reads CASSPRDRDNEQFF. The CDR3 region has the DNA TGTGCCAGCAGTCCCCGGGACAGAGACAATGAGCAGTTCTTC.

The chain uses TRBV6-5 and TRBJ2-2; 9 bases match TRBD2. Per the germline V gene, CDR1 is MNHEY and CDR2 is SVGAGI. Trimming took 0 bases from V and 6 from J; bases not matched to a gene: 5. This CDR3 is 16 amino acids long. CDR3 bases: TGTGCCAGCAGTTACTCACTAGCGGGCGTCCCCGGGGAGCTGTTTTTT. It encodes CASSYSLAGVPGELFF.

V usage is TRBV28 and J usage is TRBJ2-1; no clear D gene. Germline loops: CDR1 MDHEN, CDR2 SYDVKM. The CDR3 covers 13 residues. V was shortened by 3 bases and J by 2 bases, with 5 bases between the two germline ends. The CDR3 protein is CASSFQPYNEQFF. The CDR3 DNA sequence: TGTGCCAGCAGTTTTCAACCCTACAATGAGCAGTTCTTC.

The chain uses TRBV6-5 and TRBJ2-7; D uncertain. The CDR3 extends over 14 amino acids. The germline CDR1 and CDR2 sequences are MNHEY and SVGAGI. Trimming pared 3 bases from V and 3 bases from J, leaving 12 bases between. CDR3 region: CASSYRWAGYEQYF. The CDR3, as DNA: TGTGCCAGCAGTTATCGGTGGGCAGGCTACGAGCAGTACTTC.

CDR3 amino acids: CASSSAGGRGERQETQYF. DNA for the CDR3: TGTGCCAGCAGTTCAGCGGGGGGTCGGGGGGAACGCCAAGAGACCCAGTACTTC. V is TRBV28 and J is TRBJ2-5; 9 positions agree with TRBD2. The J segment lost 1 base and the V segment lost 4 bases, leaving 13 bases of the junction unmatched. The V gene's germline CDR1 is MDHEN and CDR2 SYDVKM. CDR3 length: 18 amino acids.

This chain links TRBV6-4 with TRBJ1-1; D gene ambiguous. The germline V gene has CDR1 MRHNA and CDR2 SNTAGT. V was cut by 0 bases and J by 5 bases, with 7 bases left in between. This CDR3 region has 13 residues. This chain's CDR3 is CASSDSGNTEAFF. CDR3 sequence (DNA): TGTGCCAGCAGTGACTCAGGTAATACTGAAGCTTTCTTT.

The J gene is TRBJ2-5, the V gene TRBV28; 8 bases are shared with TRBD1. Germline assignment: CDR1 MDHEN and CDR2 SYDVKM. This CDR3 spans 14 amino acids. V shed 6 bases, J shed 3 bases, and the junction held 6 bases outside the gene matches. CDR3 loop: CASSPDREEETQYF. For the CDR3, the DNA is TGTGCCAGCAGCCCGGACAGGGAGGAAGAGACCCAGTACTTC.

This clone showed up just a few times. The CDR3 region has the DNA TGTGCCAGCAGTGAACTAGGGCACGGGGAGCTGTTTTTT. Translation gives CASSELGHGELFF. V and J are TRBV6-5 and TRBJ2-2, with D perhaps TRBD2 (5 bases). Germline CDR1 MNHEY, CDR2 SVGAGI. The CDR3 contains 13 residues. V gave up 5 bases and J gave up 7 bases, with 11 bases separating them.

The chain combines TRBV5-6 with TRBJ1-5; D may be TRBD1 (5 bases). Trimming took 0 bases from V and 2 from J, leaving 15 bases between them. This CDR3 contains 17 residues. CDR1 is SGHDT, CDR2 YYEEEE, per germline. This CDR3 is CASSLAEGRAGNQPQHF. For the CDR3, the DNA is TGTGCCAGCAGCTTGGCGGAGGGGCGCGCCGGCAATCAGCCCCAGCATTTT.

The genes are TRBV7-7 and TRBJ2-5; D may be TRBD1 (5 bases). In germline, CDR1 is SSHAT, CDR2 FNYEAQ (reference sequence). Trimming left V 4 bases short and J 5 bases short, with 11 bases between. This CDR3 comprises 13 residues. The CDR3 sequence is CASSSSGPETQYF. In DNA, the CDR3 is TGTGCCAGCAGCTCATCAGGGCCGGAGACCCAGTACTTC.

In this sample, this clone turned up once. This chain connects TRBV4-1 to TRBJ1-5; D call uncertain. Germline values: CDR1 MGHRA, CDR2 YSYEKL. The CDR3 loop spans 19 amino acids. V was pared by 0 bases and J by 2 bases, with 20 bases between. CDR3 DNA: TGCGCCAGCAGCCAAGATCCCCCCCCCTCCCTGCTTGGCAATCAGCCCCAGCATTTT. As protein: CASSQDPPPSLLGNQPQHF.

The V and J genes are TRBV4-1 and TRBJ1-2; 8 nucleotides align to TRBD1. The CDR3 spans 15 residues. V trimming: 2 bases; J trimming: 2 bases; junction bases outside the gene matches: 4. Germline CDR1 MGHRA, CDR2 YSYEKL. The CDR3 DNA reads TGCGCCAGCAGCCAACCAACAGGGGGAAACTATGGCTACACCTTC. This sequence encodes CASSQPTGGNYGYTF.

The chain recombines TRBV5-6 with TRBJ2-1; 7 bases match TRBD1. Germline CDR1 SGHDT, CDR2 YYEEEE. The junction had 3 bases not matched to a gene; V was cut back by 0 bases and J by 0 bases. This CDR3 contains 16 residues. CDR3 sequence (DNA): TGTGCCAGCAGCTTGGCGGCAGGGGGCTCCTACAATGAGCAGTTCTTC. Translating it yields CASSLAAGGSYNEQFF.